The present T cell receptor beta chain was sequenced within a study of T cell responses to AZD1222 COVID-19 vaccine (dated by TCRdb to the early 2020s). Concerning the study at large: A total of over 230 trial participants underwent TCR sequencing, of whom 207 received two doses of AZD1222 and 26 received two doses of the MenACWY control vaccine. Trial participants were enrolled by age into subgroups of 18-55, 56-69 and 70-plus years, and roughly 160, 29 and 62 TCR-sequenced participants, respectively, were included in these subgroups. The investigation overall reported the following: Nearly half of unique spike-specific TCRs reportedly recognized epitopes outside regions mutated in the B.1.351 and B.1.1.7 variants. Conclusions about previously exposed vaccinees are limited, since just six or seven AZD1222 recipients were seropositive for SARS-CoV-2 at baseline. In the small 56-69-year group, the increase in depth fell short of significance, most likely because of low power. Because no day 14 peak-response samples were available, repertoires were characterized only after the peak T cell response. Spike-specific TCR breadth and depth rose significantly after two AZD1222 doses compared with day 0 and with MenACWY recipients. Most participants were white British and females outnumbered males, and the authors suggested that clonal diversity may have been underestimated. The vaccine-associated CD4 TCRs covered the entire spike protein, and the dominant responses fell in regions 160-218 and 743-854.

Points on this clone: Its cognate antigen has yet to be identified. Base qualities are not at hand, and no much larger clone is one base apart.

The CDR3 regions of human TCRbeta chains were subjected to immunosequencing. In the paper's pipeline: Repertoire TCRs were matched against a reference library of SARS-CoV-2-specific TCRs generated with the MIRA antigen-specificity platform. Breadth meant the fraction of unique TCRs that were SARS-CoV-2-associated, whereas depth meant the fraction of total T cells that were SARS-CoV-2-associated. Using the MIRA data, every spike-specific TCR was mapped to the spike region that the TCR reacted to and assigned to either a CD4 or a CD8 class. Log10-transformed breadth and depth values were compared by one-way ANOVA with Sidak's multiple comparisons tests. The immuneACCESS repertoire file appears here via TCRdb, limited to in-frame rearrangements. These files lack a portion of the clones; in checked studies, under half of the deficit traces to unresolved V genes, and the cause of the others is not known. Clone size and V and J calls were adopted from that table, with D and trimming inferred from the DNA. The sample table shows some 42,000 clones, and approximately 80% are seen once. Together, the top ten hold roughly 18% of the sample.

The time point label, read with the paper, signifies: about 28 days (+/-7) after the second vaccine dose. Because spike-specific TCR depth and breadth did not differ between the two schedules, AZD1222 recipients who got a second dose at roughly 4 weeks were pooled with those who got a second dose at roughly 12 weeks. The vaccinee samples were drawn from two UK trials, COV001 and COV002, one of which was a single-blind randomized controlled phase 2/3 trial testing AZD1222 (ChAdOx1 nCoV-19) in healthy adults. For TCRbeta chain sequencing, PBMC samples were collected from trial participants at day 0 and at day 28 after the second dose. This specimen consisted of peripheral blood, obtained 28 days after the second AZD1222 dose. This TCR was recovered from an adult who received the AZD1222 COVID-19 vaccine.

In nucleotides, the sequence is TGTGCCAGCAGCCAACAGACTGGGACGGCCGATACGCAGTATTTT. This translates into CASSQQTGTADTQYF. Here the chain combines TRBV7-2 and TRBJ2-3; the D gene cannot be resolved beyond TRBD1 or TRBD2, each matching 5 bases. Sequences SGHTA (CDR1) and FQGNSA (CDR2) are obtained from the germline V gene. V lost 5 bases and J lost 6 bases; the stretch between them is 18 bases long. The CDR3 covers 15 residues, taking in both the cysteine and the phenylalanine. Kept here is only the CDR3 DNA, which spans 45 bases and is read in frame from base 1.